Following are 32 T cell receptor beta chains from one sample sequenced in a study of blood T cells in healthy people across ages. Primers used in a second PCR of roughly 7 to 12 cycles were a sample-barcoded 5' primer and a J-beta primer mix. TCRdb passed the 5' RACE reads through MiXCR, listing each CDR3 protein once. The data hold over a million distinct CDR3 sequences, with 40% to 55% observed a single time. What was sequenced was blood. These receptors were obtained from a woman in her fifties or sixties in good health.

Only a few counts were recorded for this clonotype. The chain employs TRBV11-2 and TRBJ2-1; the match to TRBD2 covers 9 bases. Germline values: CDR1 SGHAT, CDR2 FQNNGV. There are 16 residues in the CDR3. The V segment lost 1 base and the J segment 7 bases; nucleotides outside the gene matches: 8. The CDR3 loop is CASSLVKASGKNEQFF. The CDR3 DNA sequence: TGTGCCAGCAGCTTAGTTAAAGCTAGCGGGAAAAATGAGCAGTTCTTC.

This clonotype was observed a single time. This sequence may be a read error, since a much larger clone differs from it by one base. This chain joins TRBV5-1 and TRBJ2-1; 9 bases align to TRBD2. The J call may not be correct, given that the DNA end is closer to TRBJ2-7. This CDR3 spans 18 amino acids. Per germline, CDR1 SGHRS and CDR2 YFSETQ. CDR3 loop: CASSAASKSREGGNEQYF. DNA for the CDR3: TGCGCCAGCAGCGCCGCGAGTAAGTCGCGGGAGGGCGGCAATGAGCAGTACTTC.

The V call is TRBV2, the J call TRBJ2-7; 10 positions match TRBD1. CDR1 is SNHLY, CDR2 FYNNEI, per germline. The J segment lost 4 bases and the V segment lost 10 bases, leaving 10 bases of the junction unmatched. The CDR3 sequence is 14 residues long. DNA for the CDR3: TGTGCCACCGAAACCCGGGACAGGGGTTACGAGCAGTACTTC. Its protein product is CATETRDRGYEQYF.

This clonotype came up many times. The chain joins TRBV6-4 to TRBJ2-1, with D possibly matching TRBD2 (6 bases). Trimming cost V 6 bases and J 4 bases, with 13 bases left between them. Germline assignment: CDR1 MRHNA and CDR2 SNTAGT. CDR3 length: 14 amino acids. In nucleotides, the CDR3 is TGTGCCAGCAGCGAATTAGCGGATTACAATGAGCAGTTCTTC. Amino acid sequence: CASSELADYNEQFF.

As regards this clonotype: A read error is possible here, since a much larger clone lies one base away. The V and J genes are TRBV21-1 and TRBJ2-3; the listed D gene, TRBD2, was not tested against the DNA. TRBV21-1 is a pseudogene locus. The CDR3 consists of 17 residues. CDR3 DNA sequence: TGTGCCAGCAGCAAAACTAGCGGGAGCTGGTCCGGGGATATGCAGTATTTT. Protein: CASSKTSGSWSGDMQYF.

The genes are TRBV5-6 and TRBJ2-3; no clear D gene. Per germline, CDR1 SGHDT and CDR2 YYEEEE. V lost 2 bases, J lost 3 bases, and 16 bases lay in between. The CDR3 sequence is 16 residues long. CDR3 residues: CASSFPGESPTDTQYF. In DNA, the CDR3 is TGTGCCAGCAGCTTCCCAGGCGAGTCCCCAACAGATACGCAGTATTTT.

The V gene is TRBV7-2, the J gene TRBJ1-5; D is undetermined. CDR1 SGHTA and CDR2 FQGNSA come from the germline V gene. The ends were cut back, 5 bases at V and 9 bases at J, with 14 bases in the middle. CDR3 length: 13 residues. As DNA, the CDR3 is TGTGCCAGCAGCCCGATAAGCGGTGGGCCCCAGCATTTT. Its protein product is CASSPISGGPQHF. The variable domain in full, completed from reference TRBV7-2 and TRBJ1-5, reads GAGVSQSPSNKVTEKGKDVELRCDPISGHTALYWYRQSLGQGLEFLIYFQGNSAPDKSGLPSDRFSAERTGGSVSTLTIQRTQQEDSAVYLCASSPISGGPQHFGDGTRLSIL.

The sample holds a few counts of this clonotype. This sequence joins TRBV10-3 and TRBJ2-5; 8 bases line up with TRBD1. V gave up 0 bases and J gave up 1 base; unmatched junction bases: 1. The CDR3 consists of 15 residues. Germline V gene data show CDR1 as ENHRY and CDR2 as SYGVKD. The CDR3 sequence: CAISESGTGQETQYF. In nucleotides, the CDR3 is TGTGCCATCAGTGAGTCGGGGACAGGCCAAGAGACCCAGTACTTC.

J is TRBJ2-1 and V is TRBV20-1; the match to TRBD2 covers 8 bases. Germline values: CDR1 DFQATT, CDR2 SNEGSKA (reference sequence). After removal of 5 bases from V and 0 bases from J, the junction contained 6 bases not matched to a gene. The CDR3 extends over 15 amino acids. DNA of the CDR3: TGCAGTGCTCCCCCGCTAGCGGGCTCCTACAATGAGCAGTTCTTC. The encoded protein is CSAPPLAGSYNEQFF.

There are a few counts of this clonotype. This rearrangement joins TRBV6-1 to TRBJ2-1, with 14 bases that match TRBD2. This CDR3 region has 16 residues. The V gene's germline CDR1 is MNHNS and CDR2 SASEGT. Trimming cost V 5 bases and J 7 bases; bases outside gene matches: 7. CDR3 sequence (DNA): TGTGCCAGCAGTCCCCGGACTAGCGGGAGGTTAAATGAGCAGTTCTTC. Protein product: CASSPRTSGRLNEQFF.

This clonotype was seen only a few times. CDR3 amino acids: CSVDAGGLSYEQYF. The CDR3 DNA reads as TGCAGCGTTGACGCCGGAGGTCTCTCCTACGAGCAGTACTTC. V usage is TRBV29-1 and J usage is TRBJ2-7; tentative D call: TRBD2 (5 bases). CDR3 size: 14 residues. Germline-derived CDR1 and CDR2 are SQVTM and ANQGSEA. Trimming left V 3 bases short and J 0 bases short, with 12 bases between.

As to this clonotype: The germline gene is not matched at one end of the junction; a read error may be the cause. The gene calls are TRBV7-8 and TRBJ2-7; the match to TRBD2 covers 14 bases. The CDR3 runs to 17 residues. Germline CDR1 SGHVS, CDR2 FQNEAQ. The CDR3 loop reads CASSTGLAGGPTYERYF. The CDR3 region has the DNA TGTGCCAGCAGCACCGGACTAGCGGGAGGTCCTACCTACGAGCGGTACTTC.

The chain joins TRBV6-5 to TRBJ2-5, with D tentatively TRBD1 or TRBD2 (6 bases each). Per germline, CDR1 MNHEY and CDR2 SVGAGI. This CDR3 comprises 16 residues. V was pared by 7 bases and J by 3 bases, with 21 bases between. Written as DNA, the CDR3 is TGTGCCAGCAATTCCCTACTAGGGGGGAAGAAAGAGACCCAGTACTTC. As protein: CASNSLLGGKKETQYF.

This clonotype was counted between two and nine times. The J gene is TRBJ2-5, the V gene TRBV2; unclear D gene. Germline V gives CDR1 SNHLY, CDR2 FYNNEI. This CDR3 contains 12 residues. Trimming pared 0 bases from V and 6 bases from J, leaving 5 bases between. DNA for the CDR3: TGTGCCAGCAGTGAAGCGCGTAAGACCCAGTACTTC. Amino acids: CASSEARKTQYF.

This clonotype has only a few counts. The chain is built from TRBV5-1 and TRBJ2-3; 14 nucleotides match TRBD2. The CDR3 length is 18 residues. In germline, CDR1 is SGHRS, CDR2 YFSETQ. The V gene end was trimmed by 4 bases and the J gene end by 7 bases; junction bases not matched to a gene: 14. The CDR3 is CASSQGTSGSFVANTQYF. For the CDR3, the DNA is TGCGCCAGCAGCCAAGGGACTAGCGGGAGCTTCGTTGCCAATACGCAGTATTTT.

The CDR3 sequence is CASSHVELYNEQFF. In DNA form, the CDR3 reads TGTGCCAGCAGCCACGTGGAACTGTACAATGAGCAGTTCTTC. The chain is built from TRBV12-3 or TRBV12-4 and TRBJ2-1, with D unresolved. The CDR3 totals 14 residues. V was trimmed by 6 bases and J by 4 bases, leaving 13 bases between them.

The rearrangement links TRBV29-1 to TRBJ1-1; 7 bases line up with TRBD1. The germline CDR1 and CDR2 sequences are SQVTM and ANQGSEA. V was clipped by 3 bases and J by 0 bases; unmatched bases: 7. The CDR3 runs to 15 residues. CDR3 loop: CSVDTQGLMNTEAFF. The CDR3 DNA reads TGCAGCGTTGACACACAGGGGCTTATGAACACTGAAGCTTTCTTT.

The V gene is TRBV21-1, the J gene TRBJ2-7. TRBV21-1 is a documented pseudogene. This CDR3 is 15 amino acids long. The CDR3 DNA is TGTGCCAGCAGCAAGATTGGGCAGGTGAAAAACGAGCAGTACTTC. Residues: CASSKIGQVKNEQYF.

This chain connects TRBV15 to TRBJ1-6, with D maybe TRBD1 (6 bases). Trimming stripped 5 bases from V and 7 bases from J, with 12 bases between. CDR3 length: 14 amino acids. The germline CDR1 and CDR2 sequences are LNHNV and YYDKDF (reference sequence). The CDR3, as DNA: TGTGCCACCAGCGGTTGGACAGAAAATTCACCCCTCCACTTT. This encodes CATSGWTENSPLHF.

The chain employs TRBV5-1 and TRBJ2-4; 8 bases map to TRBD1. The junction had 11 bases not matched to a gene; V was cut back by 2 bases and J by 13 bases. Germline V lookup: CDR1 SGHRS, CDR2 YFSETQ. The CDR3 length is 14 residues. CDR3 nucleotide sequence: TGCGCCAGCAGCTTAGGGACAGGCACCTTCGGACAGTACTTC. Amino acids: CASSLGTGTFGQYF.

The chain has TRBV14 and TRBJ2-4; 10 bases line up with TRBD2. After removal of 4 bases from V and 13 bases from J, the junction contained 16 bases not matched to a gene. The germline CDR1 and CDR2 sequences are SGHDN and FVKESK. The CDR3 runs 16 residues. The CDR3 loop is CASSLEGTSAVGEQYF. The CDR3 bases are TGTGCCAGCAGCCTGGAAGGGACTAGCGCGGTGGGAGAGCAGTACTTC.

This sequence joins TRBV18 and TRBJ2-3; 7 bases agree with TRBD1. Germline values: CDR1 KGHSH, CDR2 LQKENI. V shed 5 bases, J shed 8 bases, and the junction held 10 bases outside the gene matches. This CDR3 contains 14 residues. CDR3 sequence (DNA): TGTGCCAGCTCAGACGGGACAGCCCCTCGTACGCAGTATTTT. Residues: CASSDGTAPRTQYF.

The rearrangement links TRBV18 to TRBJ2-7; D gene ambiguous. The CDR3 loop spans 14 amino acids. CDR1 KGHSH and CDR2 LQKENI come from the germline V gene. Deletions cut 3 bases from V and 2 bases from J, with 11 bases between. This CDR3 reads CASSPTTIPYEQYF. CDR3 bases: TGTGCCAGCTCACCGACGACAATACCCTACGAGCAGTACTTC.

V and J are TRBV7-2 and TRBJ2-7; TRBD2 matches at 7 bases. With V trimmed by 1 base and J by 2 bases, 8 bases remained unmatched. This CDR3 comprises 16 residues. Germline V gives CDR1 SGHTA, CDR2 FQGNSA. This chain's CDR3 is CASSLGGGTGPYEQYF. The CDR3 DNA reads TGTGCCAGCAGCTTAGGGGGAGGGACCGGGCCCTACGAGCAGTACTTC.

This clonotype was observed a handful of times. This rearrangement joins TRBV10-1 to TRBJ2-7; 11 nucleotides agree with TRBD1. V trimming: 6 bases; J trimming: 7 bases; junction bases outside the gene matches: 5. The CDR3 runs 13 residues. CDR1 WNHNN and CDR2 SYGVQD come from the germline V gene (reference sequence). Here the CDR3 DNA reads TGCGCCAGCAGCGCGGACAGGGGGCTAGAGCAGTACTTC. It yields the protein CASSADRGLEQYF.

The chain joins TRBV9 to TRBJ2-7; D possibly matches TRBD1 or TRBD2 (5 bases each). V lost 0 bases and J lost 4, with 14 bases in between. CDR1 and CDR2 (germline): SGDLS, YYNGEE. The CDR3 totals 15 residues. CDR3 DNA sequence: TGTGCCAGCAGCGTAGGAGGGACGGGGAATTACGAGCAGTACTTC. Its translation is CASSVGGTGNYEQYF.

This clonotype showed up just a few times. The DNA for the CDR3 is TGTGCCAGCAGCTTCGACTACGGCTACGAGCAGTACTTC. The encoded protein is CASSFDYGYEQYF. The chain combines TRBV7-2 with TRBJ2-7, with TRBD2 as a possible D gene (5 bases). V lost 3 bases, J lost 3 bases, and 9 bases lay in between. CDR3 size: 13 residues. From germline, CDR1 is SGHTA and CDR2 FQGNSA.

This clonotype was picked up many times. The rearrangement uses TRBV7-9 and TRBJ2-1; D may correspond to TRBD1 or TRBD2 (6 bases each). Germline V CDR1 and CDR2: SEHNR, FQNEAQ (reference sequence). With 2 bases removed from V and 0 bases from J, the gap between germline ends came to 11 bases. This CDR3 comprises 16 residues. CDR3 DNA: TGTGCCAGCAGCTTATTGGAGGGGGGCTCCTACAATGAGCAGTTCTTC. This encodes CASSLLEGGSYNEQFF.

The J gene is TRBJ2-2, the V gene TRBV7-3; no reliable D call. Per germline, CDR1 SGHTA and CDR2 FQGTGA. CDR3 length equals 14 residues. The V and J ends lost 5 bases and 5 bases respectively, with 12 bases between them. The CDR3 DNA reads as TGTGCCAGCAGCCCCGGTTCAAGGACCGGGGAGCTGTTTTTT. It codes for CASSPGSRTGELFF.

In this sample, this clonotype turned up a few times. The CDR3 loop reads CASSHDRDTGELFF. Here the CDR3 DNA reads TGTGCCAGCAGTCACGACAGGGACACCGGGGAGCTGTTTTTT. This chain uses TRBV12-3 or TRBV12-4 with TRBJ2-2, with 7 bases lining up with TRBD1. V lost 5 bases, J lost 3 bases, and 3 bases stayed unmatched. The CDR3 has 14 amino acids.

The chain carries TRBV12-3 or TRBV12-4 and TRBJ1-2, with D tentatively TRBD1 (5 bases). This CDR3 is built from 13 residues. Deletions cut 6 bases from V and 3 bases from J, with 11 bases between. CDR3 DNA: TGTGCCAGCAGAACGACAGCGTACTATGGCTACACCTTC. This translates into CASRTTAYYGYTF.

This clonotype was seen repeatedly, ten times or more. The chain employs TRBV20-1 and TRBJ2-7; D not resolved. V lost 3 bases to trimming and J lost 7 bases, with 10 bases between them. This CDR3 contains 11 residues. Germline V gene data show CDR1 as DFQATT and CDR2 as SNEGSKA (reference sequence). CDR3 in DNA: TGCAGTGCTAGGACTGGCTGGGAGCAGTACTTC. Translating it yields CSARTGWEQYF.